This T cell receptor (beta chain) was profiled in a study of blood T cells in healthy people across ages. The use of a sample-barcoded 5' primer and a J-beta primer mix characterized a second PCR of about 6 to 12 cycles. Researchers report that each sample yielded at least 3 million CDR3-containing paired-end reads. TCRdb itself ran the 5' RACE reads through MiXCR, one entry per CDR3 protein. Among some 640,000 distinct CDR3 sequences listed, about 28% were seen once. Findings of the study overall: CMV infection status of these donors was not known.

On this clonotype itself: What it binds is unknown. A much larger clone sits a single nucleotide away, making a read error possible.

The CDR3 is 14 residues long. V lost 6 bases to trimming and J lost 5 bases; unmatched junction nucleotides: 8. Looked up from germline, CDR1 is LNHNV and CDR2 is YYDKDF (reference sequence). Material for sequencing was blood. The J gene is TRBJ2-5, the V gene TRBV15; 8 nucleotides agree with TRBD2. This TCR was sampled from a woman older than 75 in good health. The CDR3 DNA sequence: TGTGCCACCAGGCCGGGGGGGATAGCTGAGACCCAGTACTTC. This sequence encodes CATRPGGIAETQYF.